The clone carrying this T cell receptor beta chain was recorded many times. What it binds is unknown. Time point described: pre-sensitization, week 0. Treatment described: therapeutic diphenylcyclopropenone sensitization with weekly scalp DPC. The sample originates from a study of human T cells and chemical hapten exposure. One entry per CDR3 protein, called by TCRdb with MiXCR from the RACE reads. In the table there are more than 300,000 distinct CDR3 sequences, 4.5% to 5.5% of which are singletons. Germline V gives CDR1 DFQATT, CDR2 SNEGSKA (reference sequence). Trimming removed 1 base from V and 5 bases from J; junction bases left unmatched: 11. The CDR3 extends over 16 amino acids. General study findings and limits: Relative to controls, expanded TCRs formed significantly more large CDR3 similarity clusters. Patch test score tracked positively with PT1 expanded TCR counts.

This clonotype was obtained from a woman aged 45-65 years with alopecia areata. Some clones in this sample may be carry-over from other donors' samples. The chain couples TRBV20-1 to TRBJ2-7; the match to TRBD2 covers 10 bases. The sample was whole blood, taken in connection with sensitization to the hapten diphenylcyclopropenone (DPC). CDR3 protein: CSARGRWTSGRNEQYF. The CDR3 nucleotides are TGCAGTGCTAGAGGCCGCTGGACTAGCGGAAGAAACGAGCAGTACTTC.